These 2 T cell receptor beta chains were sequenced from one sample in a study of CXCR3-negative and CXCR3-positive naive CD8 T cells. 5' RACE with UMI labels generated the TRB cDNA libraries. TCRdb reanalyzed the 5' RACE reads and collapses them to one entry per CDR3 protein, without DNA. This sample contains about 39,000 distinct CDR3 sequences. Sequenced material: memory CD8+ T cells from blood. These receptor sequences come from a human donor in good health. Some clones in this sample may be carry-over from other donors' samples.

The chain joins TRBV29-1 to TRBJ1-1. The CDR3 totals 11 residues. Germline V gene lookup returns CDR1 SQVTM and CDR2 ANQGSEA. The CDR3 protein is CSVEVNTEAFF.

The chain uses TRBV12-3 or TRBV12-4 and TRBJ2-2; lacking DNA, the TRBD2 call made by TCRdb goes unchecked. The CDR3 contains 15 residues. The CDR3 region is CASMVPDSSTGELFF.